This note documents a single T cell receptor beta chain sequence. The sample is drawn from a study of blood T cell repertoires in COVID-19. Original handling: Reference gene primer amplification gave estimated nucleated cell counts. Clones were read by immunoSEQ multiplex PCR, and TCRdb kept only the in-frame ones, dropping some. The D gene and trimming were derived from the DNA, and the V and J assignments and clone size from that table. The sample shows roughly 40,000 clones, roughly 80% of them seen only once. The TCR was taken from a human donor with acute or convalescent COVID-19. The donor label of this sample is uncertain. The sequencing sample was made of peripheral blood.

The chain's CDR3 is CASSPLGQGSYEQYF. For the CDR3, the DNA is TGTGCCAGCAGTCCCTTAGGACAGGGGTCCTACGAGCAGTACTTC. The chain joins TRBV6-2 or TRBV6-3 to TRBJ2-7; 9 nucleotides agree with TRBD1. Germline V gene data show CDR1 as MNHEY and CDR2 as SVGEGT. V shed 5 bases, J shed 1 base, and the junction held 6 bases outside the gene matches. The CDR3 spans 15 residues.